The source of this TCR beta chain is a study of T cell responses to AZD1222 COVID-19 vaccine. Study outcomes and limitations: Dominant CD4 TCR responses targeted spike regions 160-218 and 743-854. In the spike-specific TCR repertoire, nearly half reportedly target unmutated variant regions. Clonal diversity may have been underestimated in mostly white British donors.

Germline V gene sequence: CDR1 KGHDR, CDR2 SFDVKD. The CDR3 is 15 residues long. The V end lost 6 bases, the J end lost 2 bases, and 14 bases lay between the germline ends. The data were produced by immunoSEQ multiplex PCR, yet TCRdb's version contains in-frame clones alone and is incomplete. This sample has about 60,000 clones, with approximately 86% found just once. As to this clone: The antigen remains unidentified.

The source was peripheral blood, collected 28 days after the second AZD1222 dose. The clonotype was recovered from an adult who received the AZD1222 COVID-19 vaccine. The rearrangement joins TRBV24-1 to TRBJ2-3; D is undetermined. CDR3: CATSTTERYTDTQYF. In DNA, the CDR3 is TGTGCCACCAGTACGACTGAGAGGTACACAGATACGCAGTATTTT.